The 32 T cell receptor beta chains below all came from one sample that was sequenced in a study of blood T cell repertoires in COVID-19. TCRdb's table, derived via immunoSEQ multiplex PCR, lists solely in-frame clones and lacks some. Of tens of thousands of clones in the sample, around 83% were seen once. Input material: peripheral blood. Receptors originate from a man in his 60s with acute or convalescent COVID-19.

The DNA for the CDR3 is TGTGCCAGCAGTTCCCCGGGAGGGGGTGCTGGGAACATTCAGTACTTC. Residues: CASSSPGGGAGNIQYF. The chain combines TRBV6-6 with TRBJ2-4; 8 positions agree with TRBD2. V shed 4 bases, J shed 7 bases, and the junction held 12 bases outside the gene matches. This CDR3 contains 16 residues. Looked up from germline, CDR1 is MNHNY and CDR2 is SVGAGI (reference sequence).

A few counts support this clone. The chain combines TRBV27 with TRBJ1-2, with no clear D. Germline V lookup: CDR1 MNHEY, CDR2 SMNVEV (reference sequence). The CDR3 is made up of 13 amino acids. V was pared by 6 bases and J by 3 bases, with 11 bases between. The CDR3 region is CASRPTGDYGYTF. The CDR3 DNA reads TGTGCCAGCAGACCTACGGGAGACTATGGCTACACCTTC.

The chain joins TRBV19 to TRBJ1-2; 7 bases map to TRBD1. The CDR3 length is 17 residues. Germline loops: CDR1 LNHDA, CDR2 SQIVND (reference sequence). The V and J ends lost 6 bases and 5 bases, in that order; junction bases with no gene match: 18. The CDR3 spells CASSPTGAGRRYYGYTF. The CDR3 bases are TGTGCCAGTAGCCCAACAGGGGCAGGGAGGCGTTATTATGGCTACACCTTC.

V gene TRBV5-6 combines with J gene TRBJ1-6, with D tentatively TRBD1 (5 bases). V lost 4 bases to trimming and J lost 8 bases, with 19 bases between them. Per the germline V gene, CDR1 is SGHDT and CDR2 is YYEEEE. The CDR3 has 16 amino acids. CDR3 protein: CASSPGGSREDSPLHF. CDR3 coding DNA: TGTGCCAGCAGCCCGGGGGGTAGCAGAGAGGATTCACCCCTCCACTTT. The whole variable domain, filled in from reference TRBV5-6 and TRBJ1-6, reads DAGVTQSPTHLIKTRGQQVTLRCSPKSGHDTVSWYQQALGQGPQFIFQYYEEEERQRGNFPDRFSGHQFPNYSSELNVNALLLGDSALYLCASSPGGSREDSPLHFGNGTRLTVT.

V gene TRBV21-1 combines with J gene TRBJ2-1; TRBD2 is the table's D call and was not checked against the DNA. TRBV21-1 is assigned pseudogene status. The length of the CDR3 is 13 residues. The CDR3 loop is CASSLWGDNEQFF. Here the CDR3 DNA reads TGTGCCAGCAGCCTGTGGGGGGACAATGAGCAGTTCTTC.

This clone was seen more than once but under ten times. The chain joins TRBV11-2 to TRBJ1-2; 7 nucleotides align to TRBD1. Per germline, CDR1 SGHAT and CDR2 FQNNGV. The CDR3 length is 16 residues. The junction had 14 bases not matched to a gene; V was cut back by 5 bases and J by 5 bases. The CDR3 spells CASSPLGGGEAYGYTF. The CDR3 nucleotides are TGTGCCAGCAGCCCGCTAGGAGGGGGCGAGGCTTATGGCTACACCTTC.

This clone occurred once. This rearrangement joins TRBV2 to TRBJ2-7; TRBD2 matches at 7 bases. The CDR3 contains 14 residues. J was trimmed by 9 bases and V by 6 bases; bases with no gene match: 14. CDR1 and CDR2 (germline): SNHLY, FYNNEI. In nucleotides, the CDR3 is TGTGCCAGCAGGACGACCCCCGGGACTACGAGGCAGTACTTC. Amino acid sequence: CASRTTPGTTRQYF.

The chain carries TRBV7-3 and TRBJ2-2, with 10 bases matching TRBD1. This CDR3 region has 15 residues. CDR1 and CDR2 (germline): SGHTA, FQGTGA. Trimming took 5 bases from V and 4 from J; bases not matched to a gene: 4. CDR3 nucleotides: TGTGCCAGCAGCGACAGGGGGCTGGGCACCGGGGAGCTGTTTTTT. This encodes CASSDRGLGTGELFF. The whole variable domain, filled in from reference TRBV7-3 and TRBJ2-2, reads GAGVSQTPSNKVTEKGKYVELRCDPISGHTALYWYRQSLGQGPEFLIYFQGTGAADDSGLPNDRFFAVRPEGSVSTLKIQRTERGDSAVYLCASSDRGLGTGELFFGEGSRLTVL.

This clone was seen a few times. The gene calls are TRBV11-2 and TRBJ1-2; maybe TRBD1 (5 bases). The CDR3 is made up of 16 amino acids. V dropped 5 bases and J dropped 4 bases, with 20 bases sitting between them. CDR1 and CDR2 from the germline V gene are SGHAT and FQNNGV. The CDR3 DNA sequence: TGTGCCAGCAGCCGATCTGACAGACAAGGCCTCTATGGCTACACCTTC. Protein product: CASSRSDRQGLYGYTF.

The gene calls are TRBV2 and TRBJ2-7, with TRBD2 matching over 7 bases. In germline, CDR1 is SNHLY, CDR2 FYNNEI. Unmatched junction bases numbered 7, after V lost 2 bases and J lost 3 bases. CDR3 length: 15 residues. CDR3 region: CASSEFSGGIYEQYV. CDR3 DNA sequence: TGTGCCAGCAGTGAATTCTCGGGGGGTATCTACGAGCAGTACGTC.

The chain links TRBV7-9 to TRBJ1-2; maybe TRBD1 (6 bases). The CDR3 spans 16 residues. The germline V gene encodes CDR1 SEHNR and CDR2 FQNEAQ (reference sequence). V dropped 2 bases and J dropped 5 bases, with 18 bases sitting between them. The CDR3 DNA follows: TGTGCCAGCAGCTTACTCAGCGCCCAGGGGTCTTATGGCTACACCTTC. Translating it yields CASSLLSAQGSYGYTF.

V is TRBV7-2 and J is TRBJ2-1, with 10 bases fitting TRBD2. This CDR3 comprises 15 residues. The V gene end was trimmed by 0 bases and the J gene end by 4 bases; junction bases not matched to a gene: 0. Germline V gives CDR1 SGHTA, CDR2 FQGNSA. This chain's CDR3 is CASSLALAGYNEQFF. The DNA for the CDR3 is TGTGCCAGCAGCTTAGCACTAGCGGGGTACAATGAGCAGTTCTTC.

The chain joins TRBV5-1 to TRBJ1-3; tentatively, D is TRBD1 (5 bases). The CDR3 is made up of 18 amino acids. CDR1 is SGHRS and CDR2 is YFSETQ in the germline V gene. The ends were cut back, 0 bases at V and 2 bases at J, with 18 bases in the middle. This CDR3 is CASSLGAGWGATGNTIYF. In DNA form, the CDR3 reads TGCGCCAGCAGCTTGGGTGCGGGATGGGGCGCCACTGGAAACACCATATATTTT.

CDR3 bases: TGTGCCAGCAGTTGGGACAGGGGGCCGTCCGGGGAGCTGTTTTTT. Translating it yields CASSWDRGPSGELFF. J is TRBJ2-2 and V is TRBV6-5; the match to TRBD1 covers 12 bases. There are 15 residues in the CDR3. The trim removed 4 bases at V and 6 bases at J, leaving 3 bases unmatched. Per the germline V gene, CDR1 is MNHEY and CDR2 is SVGAGI.

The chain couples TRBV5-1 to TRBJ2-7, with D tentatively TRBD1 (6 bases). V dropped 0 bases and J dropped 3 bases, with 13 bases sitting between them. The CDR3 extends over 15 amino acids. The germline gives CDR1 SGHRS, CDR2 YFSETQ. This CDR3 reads CASSLGQAEVYEQYF. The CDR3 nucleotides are TGCGCCAGCAGCTTGGGACAGGCAGAGGTCTACGAGCAGTACTTC.

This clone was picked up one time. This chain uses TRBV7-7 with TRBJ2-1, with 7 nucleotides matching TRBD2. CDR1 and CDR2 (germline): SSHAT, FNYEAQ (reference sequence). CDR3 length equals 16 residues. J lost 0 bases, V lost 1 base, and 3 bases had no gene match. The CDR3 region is CASSLGPSGSYNEQFF. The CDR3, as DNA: TGTGCCAGCAGCTTAGGTCCTAGCGGCTCCTACAATGAGCAGTTCTTC.

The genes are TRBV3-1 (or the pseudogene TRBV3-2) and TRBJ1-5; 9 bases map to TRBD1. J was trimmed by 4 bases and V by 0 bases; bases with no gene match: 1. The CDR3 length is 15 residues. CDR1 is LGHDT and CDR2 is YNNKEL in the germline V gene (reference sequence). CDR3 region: CASSQDDRGNQPQHF. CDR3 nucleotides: TGTGCCAGCAGCCAAGATGACAGGGGGAATCAGCCCCAGCATTTT.

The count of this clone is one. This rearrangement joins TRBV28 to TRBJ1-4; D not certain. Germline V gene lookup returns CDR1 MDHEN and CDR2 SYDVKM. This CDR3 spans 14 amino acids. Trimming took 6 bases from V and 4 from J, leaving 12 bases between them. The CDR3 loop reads CASSKPGRNEKLFF. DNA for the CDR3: TGTGCCAGCAGCAAACCGGGTCGTAATGAAAAACTGTTTTTT.

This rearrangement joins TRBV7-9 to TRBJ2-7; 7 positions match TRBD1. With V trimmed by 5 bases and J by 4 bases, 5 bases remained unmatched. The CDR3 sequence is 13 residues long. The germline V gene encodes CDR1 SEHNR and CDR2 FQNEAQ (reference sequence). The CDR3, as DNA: TGTGCCAGCAGCACGGGACAGCCTTACGAGCAGTACGTC. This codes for CASSTGQPYEQYV.

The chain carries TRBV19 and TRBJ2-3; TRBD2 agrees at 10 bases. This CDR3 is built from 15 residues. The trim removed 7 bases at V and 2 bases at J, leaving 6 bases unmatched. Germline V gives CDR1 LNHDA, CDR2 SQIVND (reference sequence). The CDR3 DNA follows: TGTGCCAGTACCCCCCTAGCGGGGGTCACAGATACGCAGTATTTT. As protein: CASTPLAGVTDTQYF.

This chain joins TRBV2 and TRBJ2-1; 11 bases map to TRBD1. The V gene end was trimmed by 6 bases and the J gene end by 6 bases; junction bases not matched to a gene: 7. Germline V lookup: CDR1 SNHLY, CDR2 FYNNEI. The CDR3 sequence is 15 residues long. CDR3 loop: CASSYGTGGFNEQFF. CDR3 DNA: TGTGCCAGCAGCTACGGGACAGGGGGGTTCAATGAGCAGTTCTTC.

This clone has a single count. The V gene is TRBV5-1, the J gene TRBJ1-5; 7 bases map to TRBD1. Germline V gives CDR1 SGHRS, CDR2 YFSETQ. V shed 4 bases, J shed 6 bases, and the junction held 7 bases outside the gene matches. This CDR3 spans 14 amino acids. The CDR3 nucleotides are TGCGCCAGCAGCCAAGGGGGCATCGGTCAGCCCCAGCATTTT. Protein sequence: CASSQGGIGQPQHF. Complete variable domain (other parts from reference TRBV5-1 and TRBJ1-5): KAGVTQTPRYLIKTRGQQVTLSCSPISGHRSVSWYQQTPGQGLQFLFEYFSETQRNKGNFPGRFSGRQFSNSRSEMNVSTLELGDSALYLCASSQGGIGQPQHFGDGTRLSIL.

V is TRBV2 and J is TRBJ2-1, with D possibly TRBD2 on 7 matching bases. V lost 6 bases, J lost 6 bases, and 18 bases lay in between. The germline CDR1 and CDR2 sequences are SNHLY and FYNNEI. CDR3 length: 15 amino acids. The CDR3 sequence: CASRDQGLGGNEQFF. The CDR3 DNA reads TGTGCCAGCAGAGACCAAGGACTAGGGGGCAATGAGCAGTTCTTC.

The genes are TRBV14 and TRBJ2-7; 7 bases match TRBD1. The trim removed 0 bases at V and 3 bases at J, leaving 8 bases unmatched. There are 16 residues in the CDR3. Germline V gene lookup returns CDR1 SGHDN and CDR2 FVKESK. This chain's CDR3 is CASSQDLKQGIYEQYF. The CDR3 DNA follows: TGTGCCAGCAGCCAAGATCTAAAACAGGGGATCTACGAGCAGTACTTC.

The CDR3 here is CASSQVSTGFSGNTIYF. In nucleotides, the CDR3 is TGCGCCAGCAGCCAAGTTTCTACAGGTTTCTCTGGAAACACCATATATTTT. The V and J genes are TRBV4-1 and TRBJ1-3; a possible D gene is TRBD1 (5 bases). The V end lost 1 base, the J end lost 0 bases, and 13 bases lay between the germline ends. Germline lookup yields CDR1 MGHRA and CDR2 YSYEKL. The CDR3 covers 17 residues.

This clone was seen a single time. The CDR3: CASSLELGAGTGELFF. As DNA, the CDR3 is TGTGCCAGCAGCTTAGAGCTGGGGGCAGGGACCGGGGAGCTGTTTTTT. The chain recombines TRBV7-2 with TRBJ2-2; tentative D call: TRBD1 (6 bases). The CDR3 sequence is 16 residues long. Per the germline V gene, CDR1 is SGHTA and CDR2 is FQGNSA. Trimming cost V 1 base and J 5 bases, with 14 bases left between them. The whole variable domain, filled in from reference TRBV7-2 and TRBJ2-2, reads GAGVSQSPSNKVTEKGKDVELRCDPISGHTALYWYRQSLGQGLEFLIYFQGNSAPDKSGLPSDRFSAERTGGSVSTLTIQRTQQEDSAVYLCASSLELGAGTGELFFGEGSRLTVL.

CDR3 in DNA: TGTGCCAGCAGTACCCCCGGGACAGGGGATCGAAAACTGTTTTTT. It is translated as CASSTPGTGDRKLFF. The chain uses TRBV28 and TRBJ1-4, with 10 positions matching TRBD1. CDR1 is MDHEN and CDR2 is SYDVKM in the germline V gene. V dropped 5 bases and J dropped 10; count of bases not matched to a gene: 10. The CDR3 spans 15 residues.

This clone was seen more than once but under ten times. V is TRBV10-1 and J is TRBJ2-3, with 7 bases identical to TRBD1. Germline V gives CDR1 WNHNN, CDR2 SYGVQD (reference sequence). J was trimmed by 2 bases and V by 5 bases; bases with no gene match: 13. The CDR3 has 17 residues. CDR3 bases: TGCGCCAGCAGTACCTACCGGGACAGCCTCTACACAGATACGCAGTATTTT. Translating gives CASSTYRDSLYTDTQYF.

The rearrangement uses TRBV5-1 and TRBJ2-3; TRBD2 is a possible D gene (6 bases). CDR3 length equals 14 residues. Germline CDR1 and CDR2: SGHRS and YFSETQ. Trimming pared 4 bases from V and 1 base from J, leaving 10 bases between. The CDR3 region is CASSPRGGTDTQYF. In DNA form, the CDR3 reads TGCGCCAGCAGCCCACGCGGGGGCACAGATACGCAGTATTTT.

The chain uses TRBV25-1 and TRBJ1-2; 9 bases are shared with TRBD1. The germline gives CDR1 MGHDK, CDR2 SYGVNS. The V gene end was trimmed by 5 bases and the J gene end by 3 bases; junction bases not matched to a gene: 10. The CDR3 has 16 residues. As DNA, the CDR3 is TGTGCCAGCAGTCCTTTGGGGACAGGGAGTGACTATGGCTACACCTTC. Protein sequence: CASSPLGTGSDYGYTF.

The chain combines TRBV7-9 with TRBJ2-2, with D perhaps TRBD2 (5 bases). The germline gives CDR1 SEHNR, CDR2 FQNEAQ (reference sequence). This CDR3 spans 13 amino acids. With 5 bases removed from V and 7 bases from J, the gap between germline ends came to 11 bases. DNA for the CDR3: TGTGCCAGCAGCCCCCGGGGTCTCGGGGAGCTGTTTTTT. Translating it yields CASSPRGLGELFF.

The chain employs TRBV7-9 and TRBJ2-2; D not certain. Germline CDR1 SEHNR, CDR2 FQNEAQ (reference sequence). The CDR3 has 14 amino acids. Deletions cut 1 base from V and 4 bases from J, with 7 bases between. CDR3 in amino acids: CASSLVGPTGELFF. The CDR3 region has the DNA TGTGCCAGCAGCTTAGTTGGCCCCACCGGGGAGCTGTTTTTT.